The T cell receptor beta chain under discussion was sequenced for a study of shared clonotypes between healthy human individuals. This clone was detected only once. This table comes from immunoSEQ multiplex PCR, and its TCRdb copy is limited to in-frame clones, with some not included. The repertoire holds some 2.3 million clones, with more than 85% as singletons. Germline lookup yields CDR1 SEHNR and CDR2 FQNEAQ (reference sequence). The CDR3 spans 17 residues. Trimming at V came to 5 bases and at J to 0 bases, leaving 9 bases not matched to a gene. The rearrangement links TRBV7-9 to TRBJ2-3, with 9 bases matching TRBD2. The specimen was naive CD4+ T cells from PBMCs. Subset defined: CD45RA+ positively selected. This sequence originates from a man younger than 30 in good health. Some clones in this sample may be carry-over from other donors' samples. The CDR3 coding sequence is TGTGCCAGCAGCCCACAGAGACTAGCGGCTAGCACAGATACGCAGTATTTT. Amino acids: CASSPQRLAASTDTQYF.